The 22 T cell receptor beta chains reported below all come from one sample, sequenced in a study of beta chain features in type 1 diabetes. Reverse transcription of all isolated RNA meant that expressed TCRB transcripts were sequenced. Method: immunoSEQ multiplex PCR; TCRdb's copy keeps in-frame clones and lacks some. The sample holds roughly 300,000 clones, 14% seen once. Sequenced: central memory CD4+ T cells from blood. The source of these receptors is a man aged 25-45 years in good health.

This clone was counted a few times. This chain joins TRBV2 and TRBJ2-7, with D unresolved. The germline V and J ends were trimmed by 5 bases and 3 bases, with 2 bases remaining between them. Germline V gene data show CDR1 as SNHLY and CDR2 as FYNNEI. The CDR3 sequence is 10 residues long. CDR3 DNA: TGTGCCAGCAGTCGCTACGAGCAGTACGTC. Amino acid sequence: CASSRYEQYV.

This chain links TRBV7-2 with TRBJ2-7; TRBD1 matches at 8 bases. The CDR3 has 16 amino acids. With V trimmed by 5 bases and J by 0 bases, 9 bases remained unmatched. CDR1 is SGHTA, CDR2 FQGNSA, per germline. The CDR3 here is CASSLRTGLTSYEQYF. The CDR3, as DNA: TGTGCCAGCAGCCTTCGGACAGGGCTTACCTCCTACGAGCAGTACTTC. The whole variable domain, filled in from reference TRBV7-2 and TRBJ2-7, reads GAGVSQSPSNKVTEKGKDVELRCDPISGHTALYWYRQSLGQGLEFLIYFQGNSAPDKSGLPSDRFSAERTGGSVSTLTIQRTQQEDSAVYLCASSLRTGLTSYEQYFGPGTRLTVT.

About this clone: The sample carries other DNA sequences with the same CDR3. The chain combines TRBV18 with TRBJ2-5; no firm D call. The germline gives CDR1 KGHSH, CDR2 LQKENI. V lost 2 bases to trimming and J lost 5 bases, with 6 bases between them. The CDR3 totals 12 residues. In DNA form, the CDR3 reads TGTGCCAGCTCACCAGGGTTGGAGACCCAGTACTTC. This encodes CASSPGLETQYF. The whole variable domain, filled in from reference TRBV18 and TRBJ2-5, reads NAGVMQNPRHLVRRRGQEARLRCSPMKGHSHVYWYRQLPEEGLKFMVYLQKENIIDESGMPKERFSAEFPKEGPSILRIQQVVRGDSAAYFCASSPGLETQYFGPGTRLLVL.

This clone came up a few times. The chain joins TRBV5-1 to TRBJ2-3; 8 bases line up with TRBD2. Germline CDR1 and CDR2: SGHRS and YFSETQ. V trimming: 1 base; J trimming: 0 bases; junction bases outside the gene matches: 4. The CDR3 covers 16 residues. CDR3: CASSLRLAGSTDTQYF. The CDR3 DNA reads as TGCGCCAGCAGCTTGAGGTTAGCGGGGAGCACAGATACGCAGTATTTT.

The V gene is TRBV2, the J gene TRBJ2-6; 10 bases match TRBD1. CDR1 and CDR2 (germline): SNHLY, FYNNEI. The CDR3 sequence is 18 residues long. V lost 5 bases to trimming and J lost 4 bases; unmatched junction nucleotides: 11. The CDR3 reads CASSMSGTGVPGANVLTF. In DNA, the CDR3 is TGTGCCAGCAGTATGTCCGGGACAGGGGTTCCAGGGGCCAACGTCCTGACTTTC.

J is TRBJ2-7 and V is TRBV7-2; 8 bases fit TRBD1. This CDR3 comprises 16 residues. The V gene end was trimmed by 5 bases and the J gene end by 0 bases; junction bases not matched to a gene: 9. Germline V gene lookup returns CDR1 SGHTA and CDR2 FQGNSA. Here the CDR3 DNA reads TGTGCCAGCAGCCCAGCGACAGGGGCGCTCTCCTACGAGCAGTACTTC. The encoded protein is CASSPATGALSYEQYF.

This clone was observed a few times. The chain is built from TRBV7-6 and TRBJ1-2; D gene uncertain. Germline V lookup: CDR1 SGHVS, CDR2 FNYEAQ. V was shortened by 5 bases and J by 0 bases, with 7 bases between the two germline ends. The CDR3 length is 13 residues. The chain's CDR3 is CASSDDTNYGYTF. The CDR3 DNA reads TGTGCCAGCAGCGACGATACTAACTATGGCTACACCTTC.

This clone was counted many times. This chain uses TRBV14 with TRBJ2-6, with D uncertain. From germline, CDR1 is SGHDN and CDR2 FVKESK. The CDR3 is made up of 14 amino acids. The V and J ends lost 1 base and 11 bases respectively, with 12 bases between them. The CDR3 DNA follows: TGTGCCAGCAGCCAAGTTCAGGAAGTAGACGTCCTGACTTTC. Translation gives CASSQVQEVDVLTF.

The gene calls are TRBV6-5 and TRBJ2-1; 9 bases agree with TRBD2. This CDR3 is 15 amino acids long. The trim removed 7 bases at V and 5 bases at J, leaving 9 bases unmatched. Germline V CDR1 and CDR2: MNHEY, SVGAGI. CDR3 nucleotide sequence: TGTGCCAGCAAGTCCGAAGCGGGAGGCCACAATGAGCAGTTCTTC. It yields the protein CASKSEAGGHNEQFF.

The J gene is TRBJ1-6, the V gene TRBV2; 7 bases line up with TRBD1. This CDR3 has 15 amino acids. CDR1 SNHLY and CDR2 FYNNEI come from the germline V gene. V lost 8 bases and J lost 10; bases outside the gene matches: 14. CDR3: CASGSTGVGGSPLHF. CDR3 nucleotide sequence: TGTGCCAGCGGTAGTACAGGGGTCGGGGGGTCACCCCTCCACTTT.

This clone was recorded a few times. The rearrangement uses TRBV11-3 and TRBJ2-1; D is undetermined. Germline V CDR1 and CDR2: SGHNT, YENEEA. Trimming shortened V by 4 bases and J by 0 bases, and 7 bases separated the two germline ends. CDR3 length: 14 residues. In DNA, the CDR3 is TGTGCCAGCAGCTATGATAGCTCCTACAATGAGCAGTTCTTC. Translated, it gives CASSYDSSYNEQFF.

This clone was seen a handful of times. The chain links TRBV6-1 to TRBJ2-7, with 15 positions matching TRBD2. The V and J ends lost 4 bases and 4 bases, in that order; junction bases with no gene match: 11. CDR3 length equals 18 residues. Germline CDR1 reads MNHNS; CDR2 reads SASEGT. The DNA for the CDR3 is TGTGCCAGCAGTGCTTATCCCGGGACTAGCGGGAGGAGGTACGAGCAGTACGTC. Translation: CASSAYPGTSGRRYEQYV.

The chain combines TRBV7-7 with TRBJ1-1; D is unclear. The V gene's germline CDR1 is SSHAT and CDR2 FNYEAQ (reference sequence). This CDR3 is 12 amino acids long. V was clipped by 2 bases and J by 1 base, with 2 bases between them. The CDR3 DNA sequence: TGTGCCAGCAGCTTATGGAACACTGAAGCTTTCTTT. This sequence encodes CASSLWNTEAFF.

This clone was recorded a few times. The V and J genes are TRBV7-8 and TRBJ1-2; weak D call: TRBD1 (5 bases). Trimming took off 8 bases at V and 4 bases at J, with 14 bases between the two ends. The CDR3 runs 13 residues. The germline V gene has CDR1 SGHVS and CDR2 FQNEAQ. The CDR3: CASGPPGGYGYTF. CDR3 in DNA: TGTGCCAGCGGCCCCCCGGGGGGCTATGGCTACACCTTC. Full variable domain (remainder filled in from reference TRBV7-8 and TRBJ1-2): GAGVSQSPRYKVAKRGQDVALRCDPISGHVSLFWYQQALGQGPEFLTYFQNEAQLDKSGLPSDRFFAERPEGSVSTLKIQRTQQEDSAVYLCASGPPGGYGYTFGSGTRLTVV.

This clone came up many times. Additional DNA sequences in this sample encode the identical CDR3. The V and J genes are TRBV11-3 and TRBJ2-1; 14 positions match TRBD2. The CDR3 is 16 amino acids. The germline CDR1 and CDR2 sequences are SGHNT and YENEEA. The ends lost 5 bases at V and 7 bases at J; junction bases unmatched: 7. CDR3 protein: CASSLGLAGGRNEQFF. The DNA for the CDR3 is TGTGCCAGCAGCCTTGGACTAGCGGGGGGTCGGAATGAGCAGTTCTTC.

V and J are TRBV6-5 and TRBJ1-3; D might be TRBD1 (6 bases). Deletions cut 6 bases from V and 2 bases from J, with 11 bases between. CDR3 length equals 14 residues. Germline V gives CDR1 MNHEY, CDR2 SVGAGI. The CDR3 loop reads CASSYTGTGNTIYF. DNA of the CDR3: TGTGCCAGCAGCTATACAGGGACTGGAAACACCATATATTTT.

CDR3 protein: CASSYSFNLAKNIQYF. DNA of the CDR3: TGTGCCAGCAGTTACTCGTTTAACTTAGCCAAAAACATTCAGTACTTC. This sequence joins TRBV6-5 and TRBJ2-4; D call uncertain. The germline V and J ends were trimmed by 0 bases and 0 bases, with 9 bases remaining between them. This CDR3 is 16 amino acids long. The germline V gene has CDR1 MNHEY and CDR2 SVGAGI.

V and J are TRBV30 and TRBJ1-5; 7 bases fit TRBD1. This CDR3 region has 14 residues. Per the germline V gene, CDR1 is GTSNPN and CDR2 is SVGIG (reference sequence). V lost 4 bases to trimming and J lost 7 bases; unmatched junction nucleotides: 10. The CDR3 spells CAWNMGGGGQPQHF. DNA of the CDR3: TGTGCCTGGAACATGGGAGGGGGCGGCCAGCCCCAGCATTTT.

This chain joins TRBV19 and TRBJ2-7; 9 nucleotides agree with TRBD1. With 6 bases clipped from V and 5 bases from J, the junction kept 8 bases outside the gene matches. The CDR3 length is 14 residues. From germline, CDR1 is LNHDA and CDR2 SQIVND (reference sequence). CDR3 sequence: CASSRTGAFHEQYF. The CDR3 coding sequence is TGTGCCAGTAGCCGGACAGGGGCATTCCACGAGCAGTACTTC.

The chain couples TRBV19 to TRBJ2-1; 7 bases are a match to TRBD1. The CDR3 length is 14 residues. Looked up from germline, CDR1 is LNHDA and CDR2 is SQIVND (reference sequence). The ends lost 9 bases at V and 6 bases at J; junction bases unmatched: 11. Written as DNA, the CDR3 is TGTGCCAGCACTAGGGGGCAAAACCTCAATGAGCAGTTCTTC. This codes for CASTRGQNLNEQFF.

This clone has only a few counts. This chain joins TRBV28 and TRBJ2-1, with 8 bases fitting TRBD1. V lost 5 bases, J lost 10 bases, and 7 bases stayed unmatched. CDR1 is MDHEN, CDR2 SYDVKM, per germline. CDR3 length equals 13 residues. This chain's CDR3 is CASSTQGGHEQFF. The CDR3 coding sequence is TGTGCCAGCAGTACACAGGGGGGTCACGAGCAGTTCTTC.

This clone turned up a few times. This specimen includes other DNA sequences encoding the same CDR3. This chain connects TRBV7-2 to TRBJ2-2, with a weak D call TRBD1 (6 bases). V lost 5 bases, J lost 5 bases, and 15 bases lay in between. CDR3 size: 15 residues. Germline values: CDR1 SGHTA, CDR2 FQGNSA. The CDR3 reads CASSLQGRGTGELFF. As DNA, the CDR3 is TGTGCCAGCAGCCTCCAGGGGCGCGGAACCGGGGAGCTGTTTTTT.